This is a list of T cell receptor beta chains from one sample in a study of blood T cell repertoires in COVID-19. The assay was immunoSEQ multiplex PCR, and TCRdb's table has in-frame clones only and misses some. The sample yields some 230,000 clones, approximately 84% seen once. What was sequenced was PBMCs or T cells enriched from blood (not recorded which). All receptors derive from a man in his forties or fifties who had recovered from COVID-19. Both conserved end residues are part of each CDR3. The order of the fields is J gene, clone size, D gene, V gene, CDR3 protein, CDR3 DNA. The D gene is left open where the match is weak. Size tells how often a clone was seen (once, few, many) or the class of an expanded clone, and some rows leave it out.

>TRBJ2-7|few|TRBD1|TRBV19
CASSTGTAPNYEQYF
TGTGCCAGTAGTACGGGGACAGCTCCAAACTACGAGCAGTACTTC
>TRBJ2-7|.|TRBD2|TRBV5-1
CASSRGTSGGADEQYF
TGCGCCAGCAGCCGTGGAACTAGCGGGGGGGCGGACGAGCAGTACTTC
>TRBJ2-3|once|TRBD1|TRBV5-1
CASSPGQGPATDTQYF
TGCGCCAGCAGCCCAGGACAGGGGCCGGCCACAGATACGCAGTATTTT
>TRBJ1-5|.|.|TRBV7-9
CASSLQGSNQPQHF
TGTGCCAGCAGCTTACAGGGTAGCAATCAGCCCCAGCATTTT
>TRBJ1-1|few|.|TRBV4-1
CASSQDWPPGTEAFF
TGCGCCAGCAGCCAAGATTGGCCCCCAGGCACTGAAGCTTTCTTT
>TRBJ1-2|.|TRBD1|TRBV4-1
CASRPPGGRYGYTF
TGCGCCAGCAGACCTCCAGGGGGAAGGTATGGCTACACCTTC
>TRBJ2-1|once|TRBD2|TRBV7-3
CASSPVGGDEQFF
TGTGCCAGCAGCCCCGTCGGGGGGGATGAGCAGTTCTTC
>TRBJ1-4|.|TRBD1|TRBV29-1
CSVSPGGEEKLFF
TGCAGCGTTAGCCCAGGGGGCGAGGAAAAACTGTTTTTT
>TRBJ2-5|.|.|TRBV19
CASSMRLQETQYF
TGTGCCAGTAGTATGCGACTCCAAGAGACCCAGTACTTC
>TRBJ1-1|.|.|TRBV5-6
CASSPPRGGAFF
TGTGCCAGCAGCCCCCCGAGGGGGGGGGCTTTCTTT
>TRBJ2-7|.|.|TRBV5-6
CASSLGRGPYEQYF
TGTGCCAGCAGCTTGGGGAGAGGGCCCTACGAGCAGTACTTC
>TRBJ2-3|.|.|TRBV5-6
CASSLETGRGSDTQYF
TGTGCCAGCAGCCTCGAGACAGGCCGGGGATCAGATACGCAGTATTTT
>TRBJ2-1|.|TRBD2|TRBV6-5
CASSAGTSGGNEQFF
TGTGCCAGCAGCGCCGGGACTAGCGGGGGAAATGAGCAGTTCTTC
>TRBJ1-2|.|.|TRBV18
CASSPGTTYGYTF
TGTGCCAGCTCACCGGGGACAACCTATGGCTACACCTTC
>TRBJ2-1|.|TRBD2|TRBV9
CASSVDGDYYNEQFF
TGTGCCAGCAGCGTAGATGGGGACTATTACAATGAGCAGTTCTTC
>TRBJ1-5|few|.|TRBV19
CASTLGQRVNQPQHF
TGTGCCAGTACCCTCGGGCAGAGGGTGAATCAGCCCCAGCATTTT